The 22 T cell receptor beta chains below all came from one sample that was sequenced in a study of long-term antiretroviral therapy in people with HIV. Assay version v3.0 of immunoSEQ was used, and it was run at survey level. Some clones are missing from TCRdb's copy, which holds only in-frame ones; the method was immunoSEQ multiplex PCR. The sample consists of 20,000 to 30,000 clones, about 80% of them appearing once. The sample here was unsorted PBMCs, taken 0.7 years before starting antiretroviral therapy. The source of these receptors is a man aged 25 to 40 with HIV.

This chain joins TRBV7-2 and TRBJ2-7, with D perhaps TRBD2 (5 bases). Germline V gene lookup returns CDR1 SGHTA and CDR2 FQGNSA. CDR3 length: 17 residues. Deletions cut 5 bases from V and 0 bases from J, with 20 bases between. The CDR3 nucleotides are TGTGCCAGCAGCGATGGACTGCTTGGAAGGAGCTCCTACGAGCAGTACTTC. Translation: CASSDGLLGRSSYEQYF.

This clone has only a few counts. V usage is TRBV30 and J usage is TRBJ2-5, with a weak D call TRBD2 (5 bases). This CDR3 is built from 15 residues. Germline CDR1 and CDR2: GTSNPN and SVGIG (reference sequence). V was clipped by 0 bases and J by 5 bases, with 16 bases between them. CDR3 bases: TGTGCCTGGAGTGTACTTTCCGGGGTAAGGGAGACCCAGTACTTC. Encoded protein: CAWSVLSGVRETQYF.

The chain has TRBV30 and TRBJ1-2, with D possibly being TRBD1 (5 bases). Per germline, CDR1 GTSNPN and CDR2 SVGIG (reference sequence). The CDR3 spans 12 residues. Trimming cost V 1 base and J 5 bases, with 8 bases left between them. CDR3 sequence: CAWSGGGYGYTF. The CDR3, as DNA: TGTGCCTGGAGTGGTGGGGGATATGGCTACACCTTC. The whole variable domain, remainder taken from reference TRBV30 and TRBJ1-2, is SQTIHQWPATLVQPVGSPLSLECTVEGTSNPNLYWYRQAAGRGLQLLFYSVGIGQISSEVPQNLSASRPQDRQFILSSKKLLLSDSGFYLCAWSGGGYGYTFGSGTRLTVV.

V and J are TRBV28 and TRBJ2-1, with D unresolved. Germline CDR1 MDHEN, CDR2 SYDVKM. V was trimmed by 1 base and J by 6 bases, leaving 7 bases between them. CDR3 length equals 13 residues. Here the CDR3 reads CASSLYSRNEQFF. The CDR3 DNA sequence: TGTGCCAGCAGTTTATATAGCCGCAATGAGCAGTTCTTC.

This clone was observed a handful of times. The CDR3 sequence is CASSPRQGWQPQHF. For the CDR3, the DNA is TGTGCCAGCAGCCCCCGACAGGGATGGCAGCCCCAGCATTTT. V is TRBV7-2 and J is TRBJ1-5; 7 bases agree with TRBD1. From germline, CDR1 is SGHTA and CDR2 FQGNSA. The ends lost 5 bases at V and 7 bases at J; junction bases unmatched: 8. The CDR3 is 14 residues long. The whole variable domain, remainder taken from reference TRBV7-2 and TRBJ1-5, is GAGVSQSPSNKVTEKGKDVELRCDPISGHTALYWYRQSLGQGLEFLIYFQGNSAPDKSGLPSDRFSAERTGGSVSTLTIQRTQQEDSAVYLCASSPRQGWQPQHFGDGTRLSIL.

This clone has a single count. The rearrangement links TRBV7-9 to TRBJ2-7, with TRBD2 matching over 12 bases. The trim removed 1 base at V and 7 bases at J, leaving 8 bases unmatched. CDR3 size: 16 residues. The germline V gene encodes CDR1 SEHNR and CDR2 FQNEAQ (reference sequence). The CDR3 sequence: CASSLDGTSGLGEQYF. CDR3 DNA sequence: TGTGCCAGCAGCTTAGATGGGACTAGCGGGCTGGGGGAGCAGTACTTC.

The chain has TRBV5-1 and TRBJ1-5, with 7 bases aligning to TRBD1. The CDR3 is made up of 15 amino acids. With V trimmed by 4 bases and J by 4 bases, 8 bases remained unmatched. Germline V gene data show CDR1 as SGHRS and CDR2 as YFSETQ. The CDR3 loop is CASSPEGQTNQPQHF. Here the CDR3 DNA reads TGCGCCAGCAGCCCAGAGGGACAGACAAATCAGCCCCAGCATTTT.

CDR3 loop: CASSLLGLAGGGNEQFF. The CDR3 DNA follows: TGTGCCAGCAGCTTATTGGGACTAGCGGGAGGAGGCAATGAGCAGTTCTTC. The chain is built from TRBV11-2 and TRBJ2-1; 15 bases are a match to TRBD2. V lost 2 bases, J lost 6 bases, and 5 bases stayed unmatched. There are 17 residues in the CDR3. The germline CDR1 and CDR2 sequences are SGHAT and FQNNGV. The complete variable domain, with remaining parts taken from reference TRBV11-2 and TRBJ2-1, reads EAGVAQSPRYKIIEKRQSVAFWCNPISGHATLYWYQQILGQGPKLLIQFQNNGVVDDSQLPKDRFSAERLKGVDSTLKIQPAKLEDSAVYLCASSLLGLAGGGNEQFFGPGTRLTVL.

The gene calls are TRBV6-5 and TRBJ2-2; D call uncertain. V was trimmed by 10 bases and J by 0 bases, leaving 12 bases between them. Germline V gene data show CDR1 as MNHEY and CDR2 as SVGAGI. This CDR3 spans 14 amino acids. The CDR3 spells CATRWKPNTGELFF. In DNA form, the CDR3 reads TGTGCCACCCGTTGGAAACCGAACACCGGGGAGCTGTTTTTT.

The table lists this clone with a few counts. The chain has TRBV27 and TRBJ2-7, with D tentatively TRBD1 (6 bases). The CDR3 length is 16 residues. The ends were cut back, 2 bases at V and 0 bases at J, with 14 bases in the middle. CDR1 and CDR2 from the germline V gene are MNHEY and SMNVEV (reference sequence). The CDR3 loop reads CASSLGPVGGSYEQYF. The CDR3 nucleotides read TGTGCCAGCAGTTTAGGACCTGTAGGGGGCTCCTACGAGCAGTACTTC.

The gene calls are TRBV11-3 and TRBJ2-1, with a weak D call TRBD2 (6 bases). Per germline, CDR1 SGHNT and CDR2 YENEEA. The ends were cut back, 6 bases at V and 5 bases at J, with 14 bases in the middle. The CDR3 sequence is 14 residues long. DNA of the CDR3: TGTGCCAGCAGTCGACGGGGGTGGGACAATGAGCAGTTCTTC. Protein: CASSRRGWDNEQFF.

The chain employs TRBV7-2 and TRBJ1-2; 7 bases are a match to TRBD1. The CDR3 spans 14 residues. In germline, CDR1 is SGHTA, CDR2 FQGNSA. The V gene end was trimmed by 9 bases and the J gene end by 5 bases; junction bases not matched to a gene: 12. DNA of the CDR3: TGTGCCAGTAGCCCACCGGGACAGAGATATGGCTACACCTTC. Encoded protein: CASSPPGQRYGYTF.

The chain combines TRBV28 with TRBJ1-2; perhaps TRBD1 as D (6 bases). V dropped 10 bases and J dropped 4 bases, with 19 bases sitting between them. The germline CDR1 and CDR2 sequences are MDHEN and SYDVKM. The CDR3 is made up of 14 amino acids. In DNA, the CDR3 is TGTGCCACAGGACAGCATAGGATACCCTATGGCTACACCTTC. Residues: CATGQHRIPYGYTF.

This sequence joins TRBV15 and TRBJ2-3; no clear D. The V gene's germline CDR1 is LNHNV and CDR2 YYDKDF (reference sequence). Trimming shortened V by 2 bases and J by 6 bases, and 12 bases separated the two germline ends. There are 14 residues in the CDR3. The CDR3 loop is CATSRSGPSDTQYF. The CDR3 DNA reads TGTGCCACCAGCAGAAGTGGGCCTAGTGATACGCAGTATTTT.

J is TRBJ2-7 and V is TRBV5-6, with TRBD2 identical over 12 bases. The length of the CDR3 is 15 residues. V lost 4 bases, J lost 4 bases, and 6 bases stayed unmatched. Germline V CDR1 and CDR2: SGHDT, YYEEEE. The CDR3 here is CASSPGLAGSYEQYF. In nucleotides, the CDR3 is TGTGCCAGCAGCCCTGGACTAGCGGGGTCTTACGAGCAGTACTTC.

This sequence joins TRBV7-7 and TRBJ2-3; 16 positions agree with TRBD2. The CDR3 extends over 16 amino acids. J lost 5 bases, V lost 5 bases, and 4 bases had no gene match. Germline-derived CDR1 and CDR2 are SSHAT and FNYEAQ (reference sequence). The CDR3 bases are TGTGCCAGCAGCGCGGGACTAGCGGGGGGGCAAGATACGCAGTATTTT. This codes for CASSAGLAGGQDTQYF. Combining the CDR3 with reference TRBV7-7 and TRBJ2-3 gives the whole variable domain GAGVSQSPRYKVTKRGQDVTLRCDPISSHATLYWYQQALGQGPEFLTYFNYEAQPDKSGLPSDRFSAERPEGSISTLTIQRTEQRDSAMYRCASSAGLAGGQDTQYFGPGTRLTVL.

V is TRBV10-1 and J is TRBJ2-3; no clear D. The germline V gene encodes CDR1 WNHNN and CDR2 SYGVQD (reference sequence). The CDR3 loop spans 14 amino acids. V shed 0 bases and J shed 4 bases, with 8 bases lying between them. The CDR3 region is CASSESRASDTQYF. CDR3 sequence (DNA): TGCGCCAGCAGTGAGTCGAGAGCATCAGATACGCAGTATTTT.

The chain has TRBV7-2 and TRBJ1-2; the match to TRBD1 covers 8 bases. CDR1 is SGHTA, CDR2 FQGNSA, per germline. CDR3 size: 18 residues. Trimming took 2 bases from V and 0 from J; bases not matched to a gene: 11. The CDR3 coding sequence is TGTGCCAGCAGCTTAAAGGCCGCAGGGGGCCCTTCTAACTATGGCTACACCTTC. As protein: CASSLKAAGGPSNYGYTF. The full variable domain, in which reference TRBV7-2 and TRBJ1-2 provide the parts outside the CDR3, is GAGVSQSPSNKVTEKGKDVELRCDPISGHTALYWYRQSLGQGLEFLIYFQGNSAPDKSGLPSDRFSAERTGGSVSTLTIQRTQQEDSAVYLCASSLKAAGGPSNYGYTFGSGTRLTVV.

This clone was seen a single time. The chain joins TRBV2 to TRBJ2-5; a weak D match, TRBD2 (5 bases). The length of the CDR3 is 13 residues. Trimming took off 7 bases at V and 7 bases at J, with 16 bases between the two ends. Germline CDR1 reads SNHLY; CDR2 reads FYNNEI. The CDR3 loop is CASTLDPSGTQYF. Written as DNA, the CDR3 is TGTGCCAGCACCCTGGACCCCAGCGGGACCCAGTACTTC.

Only one count was recorded for this clone. The chain joins TRBV7-2 to TRBJ2-5, with a weak D call TRBD1 (5 bases). This CDR3 contains 15 residues. Deletions cut 2 bases from V and 4 bases from J, with 14 bases between. The germline V gene encodes CDR1 SGHTA and CDR2 FQGNSA. CDR3 amino acids: CASSLSGARPETQYF. DNA of the CDR3: TGTGCCAGCAGCTTAAGTGGGGCCCGACCAGAGACCCAGTACTTC.

The chain uses TRBV6-6 and TRBJ2-7; possible D gene TRBD1, 6 bases. CDR3 length: 13 amino acids. Germline CDR1 MNHNY, CDR2 SVGAGI (reference sequence). Trimming removed 6 bases at V and 3 bases at J, with 12 bases between. In DNA form, the CDR3 reads TGTGCCAGCAGGAAAGGACAGTTCTACGAGCAGTACTTC. Its translation: CASRKGQFYEQYF.

There are a few counts of this clone. The chain has TRBV2 and TRBJ2-2; tentatively, D is TRBD1 (6 bases). CDR1 and CDR2 from the germline V gene are SNHLY and FYNNEI. The CDR3 has 17 residues. Trimming pared 7 bases from V and 0 bases from J, leaving 18 bases between. The CDR3 reads CASKRKTPGANTGELFF. The CDR3 region has the DNA TGTGCCAGCAAGCGTAAAACCCCAGGGGCGAACACCGGGGAGCTGTTTTTT.